Presented here are 10 T cell receptor beta chains from one specimen sequenced in a study of T cell repertoires in cytomegalovirus infection. TCRdb reprocessed the reads via MiXCR and lists one record per CDR3 protein. The data show about 500,000 distinct CDR3 sequences, 30% to 35% seen once. The antigens for these receptors are not known. The sample consisted of cultured PBMCs, taken from culture after CMV antigen stimulation. The receptor set was obtained from a human donor in good health (CMV status not recorded). Some clones in this sample may be carry-over from other donors' samples.

This clonotype was counted ten times or more. The CDR3 sequence: CASRDREETQYF. The CDR3 DNA reads as TGTGCCAGCAGGGACAGAGAAGAGACCCAGTACTTC. The chain couples TRBV7-2 to TRBJ2-5; D may be TRBD1 (6 bases). This CDR3 has 12 amino acids. Germline V lookup: CDR1 SGHTA, CDR2 FQGNSA. The ends were cut back, 6 bases at V and 3 bases at J, with 8 bases in the middle.

The chain carries TRBV12-3 or TRBV12-4 and TRBJ2-4, with TRBD1 identical over 8 bases. This CDR3 spans 16 amino acids. V dropped 5 bases and J dropped 2; count of bases not matched to a gene: 8. As DNA, the CDR3 is TGTGCCAGCAGTCCCAGACAGGGGAAGTCCAAAAACATTCAGTACTTC. It specifies CASSPRQGKSKNIQYF.

J is TRBJ2-3 and V is TRBV7-6, with 12 nucleotides matching TRBD2. The germline gives CDR1 SGHVS, CDR2 FNYEAQ. The CDR3 runs to 17 residues. The J segment lost 4 bases and the V segment lost 3 bases, leaving 8 bases of the junction unmatched. CDR3 region: CASSFWTSGVEADTQYF. The CDR3, as DNA: TGTGCCAGCAGCTTTTGGACTAGCGGGGTGGAGGCAGATACGCAGTATTTT.

The chain carries TRBV11-1 and TRBJ2-2; the D gene could be TRBD1 or TRBD2 (5 bases each). Germline V CDR1 and CDR2: SGHAT, FQDESV (reference sequence). V was clipped by 6 bases and J by 1 base, with 6 bases between them. The CDR3 spans 13 residues. The CDR3 nucleotides are TGTGCCAGCAGGGGGGTGAACACCGGGGAGCTGTTTTTT. It is translated as CASRGVNTGELFF.

The chain has TRBV28 and TRBJ2-1; no reliable D call. CDR1 is MDHEN, CDR2 SYDVKM, per germline. With 7 bases removed from V and 2 bases from J, the gap between germline ends came to 9 bases. The CDR3 length is 13 residues. Written as DNA, the CDR3 is TGTGCCAGCACCAGACCACCCTACAATGAGCAGTTCTTC. Translating gives CASTRPPYNEQFF. Full variable domain (missing parts from reference TRBV28 and TRBJ2-1): DVKVTQSSRYLVKRTGEKVFLECVQDMDHENMFWYRQDPGLGLRLIYFSYDVKMKEKGDIPEGYSVSREKKERFSLILESASTNQTSMYLCASTRPPYNEQFFGPGTRLTVL.

The chain carries TRBV7-6 and TRBJ2-5, with 8 bases aligning to TRBD1. Germline CDR1 SGHVS, CDR2 FNYEAQ. The CDR3 totals 14 residues. Trimming took 2 bases from V and 5 from J; bases not matched to a gene: 4. CDR3 coding DNA: TGTGCCAGCAGCTTACAGGGGGCTAGGGAGACCCAGTACTTC. Translation: CASSLQGARETQYF.

This clonotype was counted between two and nine times. This chain's CDR3 is CASSFGRGDYGYTF. CDR3 in DNA: TGTGCCAGCAGCTTTGGCAGGGGTGACTATGGCTACACCTTC. The J gene is TRBJ1-2, the V gene TRBV7-2; D may be TRBD1 (6 bases). Germline V gives CDR1 SGHTA, CDR2 FQGNSA. The CDR3 runs to 14 residues. Trimming removed 3 bases at V and 3 bases at J, with 11 bases between.

The chain couples TRBV24-1 to TRBJ2-1, with D perhaps TRBD1 (5 bases). Trimming stripped 3 bases from V and 12 bases from J, with 20 bases between. The V gene's germline CDR1 is KGHDR and CDR2 SFDVKD. There are 15 residues in the CDR3. CDR3 sequence (DNA): TGTGCCACCAGTGATAAACAGGTCAGAGGCCTTGGGCAGTTCTTC. Encoded protein: CATSDKQVRGLGQFF.

V gene TRBV7-4 combines with J gene TRBJ1-3; the D gene is possibly TRBD1 (5 bases). Germline lookup yields CDR1 SGHVT and CDR2 SQSDAQ. This CDR3 spans 16 amino acids. The V end was cut by 5 bases, the J end by 3 bases, with 17 bases between. The CDR3 here is CASSPRGGAYGNTIYF. DNA of the CDR3: TGTGCCAGCAGCCCCCGGGGGGGTGCCTATGGAAACACCATATATTTT.

The table lists this clonotype with a few counts. V gene TRBV19 combines with J gene TRBJ2-7; no reliable D call. V shed 6 bases and J shed 1 base, with 10 bases lying between them. The CDR3 extends over 13 amino acids. Looked up from germline, CDR1 is LNHDA and CDR2 is SQIVND (reference sequence). The CDR3 protein is CASRTLDSYEQYF. The CDR3 bases are TGTGCCAGTAGGACACTGGATTCCTACGAGCAGTACTTC. Variable domain in full (rest from reference TRBV19 and TRBJ2-7): DGGITQSPKYLFRKEGQNVTLSCEQNLNHDAMYWYRQDPGQGLRLIYYSQIVNDFQKGDIAEGYSVSREKKESFPLTVTSAQKNPTAFYLCASRTLDSYEQYFGPGTRLTVT.